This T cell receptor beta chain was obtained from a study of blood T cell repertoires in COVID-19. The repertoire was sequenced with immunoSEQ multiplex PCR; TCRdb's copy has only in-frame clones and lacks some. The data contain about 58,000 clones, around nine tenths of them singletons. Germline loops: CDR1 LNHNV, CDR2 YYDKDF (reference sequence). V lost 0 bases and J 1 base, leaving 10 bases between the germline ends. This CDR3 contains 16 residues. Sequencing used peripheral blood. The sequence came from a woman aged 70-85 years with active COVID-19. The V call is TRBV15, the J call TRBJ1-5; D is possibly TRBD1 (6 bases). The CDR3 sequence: CATSRDAGVSNQPQHF. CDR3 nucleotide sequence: TGTGCCACCAGCAGAGATGCAGGGGTGAGCAATCAGCCCCAGCATTTT.